A single sample is the source of the 31 T cell receptor beta chains below, sequenced in a study of technical replicates of blood from several donors. Some clones are missing from TCRdb's copy, which holds only in-frame ones; the method was immunoSEQ multiplex PCR. The repertoire holds 75,000 to 90,000 clones, with about nine tenths as singletons. Material: T cells isolated from PBMCs. The receptors originated from a human donor in good health.

The chain couples TRBV7-6 to TRBJ2-7; D perhaps matches TRBD1 (6 bases). Trimming removed 1 base at V and 7 bases at J, with 8 bases between. Germline V gene data show CDR1 as SGHVS and CDR2 as FNYEAQ. There are 12 residues in the CDR3. This chain's CDR3 is CASSLGDREQYF. CDR3 coding DNA: TGTGCCAGCAGCTTAGGAGACAGGGAGCAGTACTTC.

This clone was seen only once. The J gene is TRBJ2-1, the V gene TRBV6-5; possibly TRBD1 for D (6 bases). Trimming removed 6 bases from V and 8 bases from J, with 20 bases in between. Per germline, CDR1 MNHEY and CDR2 SVGAGI. This CDR3 is 15 amino acids long. CDR3 sequence reads: CASRVGTGRQDEQFF. In nucleotides, the CDR3 is TGTGCCAGCAGGGTAGGAACAGGAAGACAGGATGAGCAGTTCTTC.

This chain joins TRBV13 and TRBJ2-5; 8 bases map to TRBD1. The CDR3 is 15 amino acids. J gave up 6 bases and V 0 bases, and 6 bases lay outside the gene matches. Per germline, CDR1 PRHDT and CDR2 FYEKMQ (reference sequence). DNA for the CDR3: TGTGCCAGCAGCTTAGGGACAGGGGTGATTCAGACCCAGTACTTC. It encodes CASSLGTGVIQTQYF.

The V and J genes are TRBV7-2 and TRBJ2-1; no definite D call. The CDR3 spans 15 residues. Trimming left V 4 bases short and J 4 bases short, with 14 bases between. Germline V gene data show CDR1 as SGHTA and CDR2 as FQGNSA. In DNA, the CDR3 is TGTGCCAGCAGCTCCCTTCGCGGCGTTTACAATGAGCAGTTCTTC. It is translated as CASSSLRGVYNEQFF.

J is TRBJ2-7 and V is TRBV19, with 14 bases matching TRBD2. The V gene end was trimmed by 5 bases and the J gene end by 0 bases; junction bases not matched to a gene: 9. The germline CDR1 and CDR2 sequences are LNHDA and SQIVND (reference sequence). The CDR3 totals 18 residues. CDR3 amino acids: CASSGGLAGDPLSYEQYF. DNA for the CDR3: TGTGCCAGTAGTGGGGGACTAGCGGGAGACCCACTCTCCTACGAGCAGTACTTC. The full variable domain, rest sourced from reference TRBV19 and TRBJ2-7, is DGGITQSPKYLFRKEGQNVTLSCEQNLNHDAMYWYRQDPGQGLRLIYYSQIVNDFQKGDIAEGYSVSREKKESFPLTVTSAQKNPTAFYLCASSGGLAGDPLSYEQYFGPGTRLTVT.

CDR3 residues: CASSLLAGVTYEQYF. The CDR3 DNA sequence: TGTGCCAGCAGCTTGTTGGCAGGGGTGACCTACGAGCAGTACTTC. The chain combines TRBV5-5 with TRBJ2-7; the D gene is possibly TRBD1 (6 bases). The germline V gene has CDR1 SGHKS and CDR2 YYEKEE (reference sequence). Trimming left V 1 base short and J 2 bases short, with 13 bases between. The CDR3 runs to 15 residues.

V gene TRBV5-1 combines with J gene TRBJ1-3, with D perhaps matching TRBD1 (5 bases). Germline values: CDR1 SGHRS, CDR2 YFSETQ. CDR3 length: 14 residues. Trimming took off 0 bases at V and 7 bases at J, with 11 bases between the two ends. The CDR3: CASSLAGGSNTIYF. The CDR3 DNA is TGCGCCAGCAGCTTGGCCGGGGGGAGTAACACCATATATTTT. Drawing the rest from reference TRBV5-1 and TRBJ1-3, the complete variable domain is KAGVTQTPRYLIKTRGQQVTLSCSPISGHRSVSWYQQTPGQGLQFLFEYFSETQRNKGNFPGRFSGRQFSNSRSEMNVSTLELGDSALYLCASSLAGGSNTIYFGEGSWLTVV.

This sequence joins TRBV27 and TRBJ2-7; D perhaps matches TRBD2 (5 bases). The CDR3 covers 12 residues. From germline, CDR1 is MNHEY and CDR2 SMNVEV (reference sequence). The ends were cut back, 4 bases at V and 9 bases at J, with 13 bases in the middle. The CDR3 DNA sequence: TGTGCCAGCAGTTCCCTAAACGCGGGGCAGTACTTC. Amino acid sequence: CASSSLNAGQYF.

This clone showed up just once. This sequence joins TRBV30 and TRBJ2-2; 9 bases fit TRBD2. Per the germline V gene, CDR1 is GTSNPN and CDR2 is SVGIG (reference sequence). The CDR3 runs 15 residues. V shed 3 bases and J 4 bases; nucleotides not matched to a gene: 6. The CDR3 DNA follows: TGTGCCTGGAGAAGTAGCGGGAGACTCACCGGGGAGCTGTTTTTT. This encodes CAWRSSGRLTGELFF.

V gene TRBV9 combines with J gene TRBJ2-1; 8 nucleotides align to TRBD2. The CDR3 length is 16 residues. V lost 3 bases and J lost 7; bases outside the gene matches: 12. Germline V lookup: CDR1 SGDLS, CDR2 YYNGEE. The CDR3 reads CASSDTSGNPGNEQFF. CDR3 sequence (DNA): TGTGCCAGCAGCGATACTAGCGGAAATCCGGGGAATGAGCAGTTCTTC.

This clone was observed a single time. The V call is TRBV27, the J call TRBJ2-1; D remains unclear. The CDR3 totals 16 residues. Looked up from germline, CDR1 is MNHEY and CDR2 is SMNVEV (reference sequence). V gave up 5 bases and J gave up 0 bases, with 14 bases separating them. CDR3 residues: CASSPHSLSSYNEQFF. CDR3 DNA sequence: TGTGCCAGCAGTCCCCATTCATTGAGCTCCTACAATGAGCAGTTCTTC.

V usage is TRBV19 and J usage is TRBJ1-5; D is possibly TRBD1 (5 bases). The V gene lost 9 bases and the J gene lost 5 bases, with 11 bases spanning the gap. Germline V gene data show CDR1 as LNHDA and CDR2 as SQIVND (reference sequence). The CDR3 sequence is 12 residues long. The CDR3: CASGQGHQPQHF. The DNA for the CDR3 is TGTGCCAGCGGACAAGGACATCAGCCCCAGCATTTT.

The chain has TRBV6-5 and TRBJ2-7, with 9 bases identical to TRBD1. This CDR3 spans 14 amino acids. Germline V lookup: CDR1 MNHEY, CDR2 SVGAGI. J lost 7 bases, V lost 5 bases, and 9 bases had no gene match. CDR3 coding DNA: TGTGCCAGCAGTGGGGGACAGGGTGTTGAGGAGCAGTACTTC. Translated: CASSGGQGVEEQYF.

V and J are TRBV13 and TRBJ2-1, with D possibly being TRBD1 (6 bases). Trimming shortened V by 1 base and J by 1 base, and 11 bases separated the two germline ends. This CDR3 contains 16 residues. Looked up from germline, CDR1 is PRHDT and CDR2 is FYEKMQ (reference sequence). The CDR3 bases are TGTGCCAGCAGCTTAGTGGAACAGGGTTCCTACAATGAGCAGTTCTTC. It codes for CASSLVEQGSYNEQFF.

The chain recombines TRBV4-1 with TRBJ1-2; TRBD1 might be the D (6 bases). The CDR3 extends over 16 amino acids. Germline-derived CDR1 and CDR2 are MGHRA and YSYEKL. V gave up 0 bases and J gave up 5 bases, with 16 bases separating them. CDR3 coding DNA: TGCGCCAGCAGCCAAGAGTCGTACAGGGAGGGGTATGGCTACACCTTC. It yields the protein CASSQESYREGYGYTF.

This chain connects TRBV27 to TRBJ2-7; the match to TRBD2 covers 11 bases. The CDR3 contains 19 residues. Trimming removed 6 bases from V and 1 base from J; junction bases left unmatched: 17. CDR1 and CDR2 (germline): MNHEY, SMNVEV (reference sequence). For the CDR3, the DNA is TGTGCCAGCAGCCCCTTCCCGGGACTAGCGGCTGGGGGGTCCTACGAGCAGTACTTC. It yields the protein CASSPFPGLAAGGSYEQYF.

This chain links TRBV11-2 with TRBJ2-7, with D perhaps TRBD1 (6 bases). The CDR3 runs to 14 residues. Per the germline V gene, CDR1 is SGHAT and CDR2 is FQNNGV. V was clipped by 6 bases and J by 3 bases, with 15 bases between them. The CDR3 protein is CASRRGSKDYEQYF. Written as DNA, the CDR3 is TGTGCCAGCAGGAGGGGGTCGAAAGACTACGAGCAGTACTTC. The full variable domain, its missing parts supplied by reference TRBV11-2 and TRBJ2-7, is EAGVAQSPRYKIIEKRQSVAFWCNPISGHATLYWYQQILGQGPKLLIQFQNNGVVDDSQLPKDRFSAERLKGVDSTLKIQPAKLEDSAVYLCASRRGSKDYEQYFGPGTRLTVT.

The rearrangement links TRBV19 to TRBJ2-7; D unresolved. Trimming took off 3 bases at V and 0 bases at J, with 6 bases between the two ends. The length of the CDR3 is 13 residues. Germline values: CDR1 LNHDA, CDR2 SQIVND (reference sequence). DNA for the CDR3: TGTGCCAGTAGTATTGTTAGCTCCTACGAGCAGTACTTC. As protein: CASSIVSSYEQYF.

In its sample, this clone was seen once. The V call is TRBV2, the J call TRBJ2-1; no reliable D call. The germline CDR1 and CDR2 sequences are SNHLY and FYNNEI. The CDR3 extends over 10 amino acids. Trimming pared 7 bases from V and 5 bases from J, leaving 3 bases between. CDR3 region: CASNNNEQFF. The CDR3 DNA reads TGTGCCAGCAATAACAATGAGCAGTTCTTC.

V is TRBV28 and J is TRBJ2-7; a weak D match, TRBD1 (5 bases). The CDR3 totals 14 residues. Germline loops: CDR1 MDHEN, CDR2 SYDVKM. V was cut by 3 bases and J by 3 bases, with 12 bases left in between. CDR3: CASSLQGKYYEQYF. Written as DNA, the CDR3 is TGTGCCAGCAGTTTGCAGGGAAAGTACTACGAGCAGTACTTC.

This clone was seen a single time. This chain uses TRBV5-8 with TRBJ2-7, with 11 bases fitting TRBD2. The CDR3 spans 16 residues. Germline V CDR1 and CDR2: SGHTS, YDEGEE. V shed 3 bases and J 7 bases; nucleotides not matched to a gene: 12. This chain's CDR3 is CASSSLLAGGPREQYF. The CDR3 DNA is TGTGCCAGCAGCTCCTTGCTAGCGGGAGGTCCGCGGGAGCAGTACTTC. The full variable domain, with the rest looked up from reference TRBV5-8 and TRBJ2-7, is EAGVTQSPTHLIKTRGQQATLRCSPISGHTSVYWYQQALGLGLQFLLWYDEGEERNRGNFPPRFSGRQFPNYSSELNVNALELEDSALYLCASSSLLAGGPREQYFGPGTRLTVT.

V gene TRBV27 combines with J gene TRBJ2-3; 7 nucleotides line up with TRBD1. Germline loops: CDR1 MNHEY, CDR2 SMNVEV (reference sequence). This CDR3 has 14 residues. V was pared by 3 bases and J by 0 bases, with 0 bases of the junction left unmatched. Here the CDR3 reads CASSLGQSTDTQYF. The CDR3 region has the DNA TGTGCCAGCAGTTTGGGACAGAGCACAGATACGCAGTATTTT.

The CDR3 coding sequence is TGTGCCAGCAGCCTCTCCCCCGGGGAGCTGTTTTTT. Protein: CASSLSPGELFF. The chain employs TRBV7-9 and TRBJ2-2; D unclear. CDR3 size: 12 residues. V shed 5 bases and J shed 6 bases, with 7 bases lying between them. Germline V gene data show CDR1 as SEHNR and CDR2 as FQNEAQ (reference sequence).

This clone was recorded once. The V and J genes are TRBV28 and TRBJ2-7; D perhaps matches TRBD1 (5 bases). Trimming removed 6 bases at V and 3 bases at J, with 9 bases between. There are 12 residues in the CDR3. In germline, CDR1 is MDHEN, CDR2 SYDVKM. The DNA for the CDR3 is TGTGCCAGCAGCCTAAGGGGCTACGAGCAGTACTTC. Protein: CASSLRGYEQYF. The entire variable domain, with the rest obtained from reference TRBV28 and TRBJ2-7, is as follows: DVKVTQSSRYLVKRTGEKVFLECVQDMDHENMFWYRQDPGLGLRLIYFSYDVKMKEKGDIPEGYSVSREKKERFSLILESASTNQTSMYLCASSLRGYEQYFGPGTRLTVT.

The rearrangement links TRBV5-4 to TRBJ1-2; D ambiguous. Germline assignment: CDR1 SGHNT and CDR2 YYREEE (reference sequence). This CDR3 is built from 13 residues. V was shortened by 4 bases and J by 6 bases, with 13 bases between the two germline ends. The CDR3 DNA sequence: TGTGCCAGCAGCCTACGCGGCTCGGATGGCTACACCTTC. Protein product: CASSLRGSDGYTF.

The genes are TRBV13 and TRBJ2-2; 7 nucleotides align to TRBD1. In germline, CDR1 is PRHDT, CDR2 FYEKMQ (reference sequence). The V and J ends lost 8 bases and 5 bases, in that order; junction bases with no gene match: 5. The CDR3 covers 13 residues. The CDR3: CASAQGVTGELFF. The CDR3 nucleotides are TGTGCCAGCGCCCAGGGGGTAACCGGGGAGCTGTTTTTT.

The chain carries TRBV9 and TRBJ1-1, with D maybe TRBD1 (5 bases). This CDR3 is built from 14 residues. CDR1 and CDR2 (germline): SGDLS, YYNGEE. V shed 0 bases and J shed 1 base, with 7 bases lying between them. The CDR3 region is CASSVVTGNTEAFF. The CDR3 DNA is TGTGCCAGCAGCGTAGTAACAGGGAACACTGAAGCTTTCTTT. Together with reference TRBV9 and TRBJ1-1, the CDR3 gives the full variable domain: DSGVTQTPKHLITATGQRVTLRCSPRSGDLSVYWYQQSLDQGLQFLIQYYNGEERAKGNILERFSAQQFPDLHSELNLSSLELGDSALYFCASSVVTGNTEAFFGQGTRLTVV.

V gene TRBV21-1 combines with J gene TRBJ2-4; TRBD1, as called in the table, went unchecked against the DNA. TRBV21-1 is given as a pseudogene. This CDR3 region has 14 residues. CDR3 DNA: TGTGCCAGCAGCAAAGGACAGGGGCGGAACATTCAGTACTTC. It specifies CASSKGQGRNIQYF.

This clone was seen only once. V and J are TRBV27 and TRBJ2-1; D may be TRBD1 (5 bases). The V end was cut by 0 bases, the J end by 6 bases, with 21 bases between. This CDR3 region has 18 residues. Germline V CDR1 and CDR2: MNHEY, SMNVEV (reference sequence). CDR3 sequence (DNA): TGTGCCAGCAGTTTATCTAACGGGTCCCCAAAAAGGGGCAATGAGCAGTTCTTC. Translation gives CASSLSNGSPKRGNEQFF.

The chain has TRBV28 and TRBJ2-7, with 9 bases identical to TRBD1. The CDR3 has 15 residues. J lost 2 bases, V lost 6 bases, and 8 bases had no gene match. CDR1 MDHEN and CDR2 SYDVKM come from the germline V gene. The CDR3 is CASSGPGQGPYEQYF. In nucleotides, the CDR3 is TGTGCCAGCAGCGGACCGGGACAGGGCCCCTACGAGCAGTACTTC. Combining the CDR3 with reference TRBV28 and TRBJ2-7 gives the whole variable domain DVKVTQSSRYLVKRTGEKVFLECVQDMDHENMFWYRQDPGLGLRLIYFSYDVKMKEKGDIPEGYSVSREKKERFSLILESASTNQTSMYLCASSGPGQGPYEQYFGPGTRLTVT.

The chain joins TRBV14 to TRBJ2-1, with 9 bases matching TRBD1. CDR3 size: 16 residues. Germline V gene data show CDR1 as SGHDN and CDR2 as FVKESK. Trimming at V came to 3 bases and at J to 5 bases, leaving 8 bases not matched to a gene. The CDR3 loop is CASSHWGQGHDNEQFF. CDR3 DNA: TGTGCCAGCAGCCATTGGGGACAGGGACACGACAATGAGCAGTTCTTC.